This T cell receptor (beta chain) was identified during a study of T cells in Graves' hyperthyroidism and ophthalmopathy. The V gene's germline CDR1 is SGDLS and CDR2 YYNGEE. This CDR3 spans 11 amino acids. V shed 7 bases and J shed 9 bases, with 11 bases lying between them. Notes on the study in general: Ophthalmopathy stood apart from stable hyperthyroidism in a 13 V-J model. Ophthalmopathy onset followed model prediction by a median approximately 5.9 months.

This clonotype was counted at least ten times. Its antigen is currently unknown. Patients showing uncontrolled infection, other autoimmune disease, pregnancy or lactation were ineligible. TCR beta CDR3 regions were amplified from RNA. The TCR CDR3 first-round RT-PCR relied on the HTBI primer set. TCRdb re-called the multiplex PCR reads through MiXCR, storing one row per CDR3 protein. The table lists about 300,000 distinct CDR3 sequences, 15% to 20% of them singletons, with 33% in the top ten. The source of this sequence is a man aged 25 to 40 with Graves' hyperthyroidism. The V call is TRBV9, the J call TRBJ2-1; D is perhaps TRBD1 or TRBD2 (5 bases each). Sequencing was done on a sample of blood. CDR3 nucleotide sequence: TGTGCCAGCGGGACGATCGGTGAGCAGTTCTTC. Protein: CASGTIGEQFF.